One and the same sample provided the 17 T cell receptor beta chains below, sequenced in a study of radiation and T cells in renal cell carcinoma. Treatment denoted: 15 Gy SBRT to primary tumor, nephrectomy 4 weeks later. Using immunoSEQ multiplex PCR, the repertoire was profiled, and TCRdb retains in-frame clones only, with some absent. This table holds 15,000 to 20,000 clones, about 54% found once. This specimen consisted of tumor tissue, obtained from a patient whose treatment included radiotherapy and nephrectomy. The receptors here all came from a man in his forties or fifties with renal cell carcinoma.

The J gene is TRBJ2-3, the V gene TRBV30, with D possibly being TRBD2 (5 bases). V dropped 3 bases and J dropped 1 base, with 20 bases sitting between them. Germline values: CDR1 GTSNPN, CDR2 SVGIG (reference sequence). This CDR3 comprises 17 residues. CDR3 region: CAWRNRRGLVGTDTQYF. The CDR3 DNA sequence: TGTGCCTGGAGAAACCGACGGGGATTGGTGGGCACAGATACGCAGTATTTT.

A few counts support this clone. The DNA of the CDR3 is TGTGCCAGCAGCTTCAGCTTTGGAGACTACGAGCAGTACTTC. It is translated as CASSFSFGDYEQYF. The chain employs TRBV7-8 and TRBJ2-7; D is ambiguous. Germline V gene data show CDR1 as SGHVS and CDR2 as FQNEAQ. The CDR3 totals 14 residues. V shed 3 bases and J shed 3 bases, with 12 bases lying between them.

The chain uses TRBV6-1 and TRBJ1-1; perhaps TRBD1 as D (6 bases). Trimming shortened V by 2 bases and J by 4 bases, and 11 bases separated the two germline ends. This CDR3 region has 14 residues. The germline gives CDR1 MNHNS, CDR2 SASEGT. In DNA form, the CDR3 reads TGTGCCAGCAGTGAAATTGGACAGCCCACTGAAGCTTTCTTT. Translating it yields CASSEIGQPTEAFF.

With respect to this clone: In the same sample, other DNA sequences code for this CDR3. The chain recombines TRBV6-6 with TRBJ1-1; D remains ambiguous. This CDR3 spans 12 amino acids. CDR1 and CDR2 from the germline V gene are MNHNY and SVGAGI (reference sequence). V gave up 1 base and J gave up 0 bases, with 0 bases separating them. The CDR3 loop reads CASSYLNTEAFF. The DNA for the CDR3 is TGTGCCAGCAGTTACTTGAACACTGAAGCTTTCTTT.

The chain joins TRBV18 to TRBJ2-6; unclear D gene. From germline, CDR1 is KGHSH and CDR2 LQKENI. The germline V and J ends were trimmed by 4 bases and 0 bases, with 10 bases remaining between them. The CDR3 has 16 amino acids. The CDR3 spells CASSLETVSGANVLTF. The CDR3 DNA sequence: TGTGCCAGCTCACTAGAGACCGTCTCTGGGGCCAACGTCCTGACTTTC.

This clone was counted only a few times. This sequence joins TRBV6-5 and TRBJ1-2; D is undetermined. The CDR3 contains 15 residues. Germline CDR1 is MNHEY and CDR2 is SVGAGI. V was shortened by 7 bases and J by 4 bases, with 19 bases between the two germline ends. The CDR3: CASTALTANSYGYTF. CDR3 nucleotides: TGTGCCAGCACCGCTCTCACGGCCAATAGCTATGGCTACACCTTC.

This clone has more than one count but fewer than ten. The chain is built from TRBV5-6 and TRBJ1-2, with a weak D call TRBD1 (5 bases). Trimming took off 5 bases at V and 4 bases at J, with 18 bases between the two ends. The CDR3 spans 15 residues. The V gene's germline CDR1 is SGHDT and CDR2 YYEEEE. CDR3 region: CASSEATVRVYGYTF. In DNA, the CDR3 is TGTGCCAGCAGTGAAGCGACAGTGAGGGTCTATGGCTACACCTTC.

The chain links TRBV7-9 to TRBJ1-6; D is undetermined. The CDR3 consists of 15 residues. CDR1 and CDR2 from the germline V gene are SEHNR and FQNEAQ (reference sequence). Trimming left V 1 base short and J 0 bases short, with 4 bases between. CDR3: CASSLDGSYNSPLHF. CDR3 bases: TGTGCCAGCAGCTTAGATGGCTCCTATAATTCACCCCTCCACTTT.

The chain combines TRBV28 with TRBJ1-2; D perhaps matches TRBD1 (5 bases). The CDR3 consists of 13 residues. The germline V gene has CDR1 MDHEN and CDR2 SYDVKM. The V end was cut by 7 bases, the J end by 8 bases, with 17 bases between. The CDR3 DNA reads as TGTGCCAGCACCAGCGGGGGTATCGTCGGCTACACCTTC. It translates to CASTSGGIVGYTF.

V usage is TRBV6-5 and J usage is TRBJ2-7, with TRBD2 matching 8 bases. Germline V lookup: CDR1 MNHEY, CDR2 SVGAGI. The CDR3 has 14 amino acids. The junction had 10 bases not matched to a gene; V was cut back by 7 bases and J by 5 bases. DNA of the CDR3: TGTGCCAGCAAGCCGGGACTAGTCTCACACGAGCAGTACTTC. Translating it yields CASKPGLVSHEQYF.

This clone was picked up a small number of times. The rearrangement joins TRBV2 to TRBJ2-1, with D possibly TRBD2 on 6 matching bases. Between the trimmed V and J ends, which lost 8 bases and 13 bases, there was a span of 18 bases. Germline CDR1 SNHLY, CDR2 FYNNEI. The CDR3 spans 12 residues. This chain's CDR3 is CASYAYGGSQFF. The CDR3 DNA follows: TGTGCCAGCTATGCCTATGGGGGGTCCCAGTTCTTC.

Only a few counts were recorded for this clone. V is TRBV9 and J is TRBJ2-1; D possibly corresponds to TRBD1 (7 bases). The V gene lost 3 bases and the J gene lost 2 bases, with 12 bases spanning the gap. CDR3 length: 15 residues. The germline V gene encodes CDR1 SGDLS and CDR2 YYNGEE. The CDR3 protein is CASSGRDRTYNEQFF. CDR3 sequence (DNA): TGTGCCAGCAGCGGGCGGGACAGAACCTACAATGAGCAGTTCTTC.

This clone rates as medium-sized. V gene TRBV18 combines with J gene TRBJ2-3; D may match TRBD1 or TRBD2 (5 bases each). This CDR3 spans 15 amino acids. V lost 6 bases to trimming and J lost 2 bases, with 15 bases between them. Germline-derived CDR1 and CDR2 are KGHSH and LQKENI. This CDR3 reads CASSGREESTDTQYF. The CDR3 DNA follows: TGTGCCAGCTCGGGACGAGAGGAATCCACAGATACGCAGTATTTT.

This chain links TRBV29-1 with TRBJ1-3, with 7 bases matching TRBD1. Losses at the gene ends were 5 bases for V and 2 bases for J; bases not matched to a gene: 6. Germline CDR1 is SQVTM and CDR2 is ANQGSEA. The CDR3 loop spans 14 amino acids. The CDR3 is CSVSETGAGNTIYF. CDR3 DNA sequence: TGCAGCGTTTCCGAAACAGGGGCTGGAAACACCATATATTTT.

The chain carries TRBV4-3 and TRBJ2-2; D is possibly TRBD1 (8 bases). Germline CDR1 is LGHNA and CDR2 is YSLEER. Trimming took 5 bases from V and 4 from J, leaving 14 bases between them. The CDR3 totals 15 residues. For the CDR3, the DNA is TGCGCCAGCAGCAAAACAGGGGGGGGCACCGGGGAGCTGTTTTTT. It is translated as CASSKTGGGTGELFF.

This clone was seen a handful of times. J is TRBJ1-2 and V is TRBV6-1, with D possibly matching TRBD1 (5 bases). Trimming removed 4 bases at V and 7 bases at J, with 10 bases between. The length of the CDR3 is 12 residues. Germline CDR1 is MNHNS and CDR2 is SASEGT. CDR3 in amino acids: CASSAGEGGYTF. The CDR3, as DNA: TGTGCCAGCAGTGCGGGGGAGGGTGGCTACACCTTC.

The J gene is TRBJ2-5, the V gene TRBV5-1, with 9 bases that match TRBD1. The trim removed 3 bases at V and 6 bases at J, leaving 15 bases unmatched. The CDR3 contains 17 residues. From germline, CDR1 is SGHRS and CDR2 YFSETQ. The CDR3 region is CASSYQSGTGSMKTQYF. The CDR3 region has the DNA TGCGCCAGCAGCTATCAATCCGGGACAGGGAGTATGAAGACCCAGTACTTC.